The 14 T cell receptor beta chains in this list originate from one sample, sequenced in a study of blood T cells in healthy people across ages (dated by TCRdb to between 2014 and 2016). Receptor amplification or capture employed 5' RACE. Sequencing was carried out with an Illumina HiSeq 2500. A second PCR of about 6 to 12 cycles was performed with a sample-barcoded 5' primer and a J-beta primer mix. The public sequencing data were trimmed at Q25 with fastp and processed into clonotypes with MiXCR by TCRdb, which kept only in-frame beta chains. Duplicate CDR3 protein sequences are folded into a single record with the most common DNA and genes. Recorded for this sample are about 1.8 million distinct CDR3 sequences; 40% to 55% of them occurred a single time. In total, the top ten clones hold roughly 2% of the sample. Sequenced sample: blood. These TCRs come from a woman in her forties in good health.

This chain joins TRBV6-5 and TRBJ1-2, with D maybe TRBD1 (5 bases). V was clipped by 6 bases and J by 7 bases, with 18 bases between them. The germline CDR1 and CDR2 sequences are MNHEY and SVGAGI. CDR3 length equals 14 residues. Here the CDR3 reads CASRREGSAAGYTF. The CDR3 DNA reads as TGTGCCAGCAGGAGAGAGGGGTCTGCTGCTGGCTACACCTTC.

This clonotype has a handful of counts. This chain connects TRBV6-1 to TRBJ2-1; TRBD1 agrees at 8 bases. This CDR3 comprises 19 residues. Germline V gene lookup returns CDR1 MNHNS and CDR2 SASEGT. After removal of 5 bases from V and 2 bases from J, the junction contained 17 bases not matched to a gene. CDR3 nucleotide sequence: TGTGCCAGCAGTCGTTCAGGTATTGCGTCAGGGGGCACCTACAATGAGCAGTTCTTC. This gives the protein CASSRSGIASGGTYNEQFF.

V gene TRBV20-1 combines with J gene TRBJ2-1; 10 bases line up with TRBD2. The germline CDR1 and CDR2 sequences are DFQATT and SNEGSKA (reference sequence). The length of the CDR3 is 12 residues. Trimming took 5 bases from V and 10 from J; bases not matched to a gene: 5. The DNA for the CDR3 is TGCAGTGCTTCTCGGACTAGCGGAGAGCAGTTCTTC. Its protein is CSASRTSGEQFF.

The V and J genes are TRBV12-3 or TRBV12-4 and TRBJ1-6, with a possible D match to TRBD1 (5 bases). Trimming left V 6 bases short and J 14 bases short, with 26 bases between. The CDR3 has 16 amino acids. The CDR3 nucleotides read TGTGCCAGCAGCCCGGCAACAGGTGGTGGCCCTCAGTCCCTCCACTTT. Amino acids: CASSPATGGGPQSLHF.

J is TRBJ2-7 and V is TRBV20-1; unclear D gene. Germline V gene sequence: CDR1 DFQATT, CDR2 SNEGSKA (reference sequence). The CDR3 is made up of 14 amino acids. Trimming took off 0 bases at V and 3 bases at J, with 12 bases between the two ends. The CDR3 nucleotides read TGCAGTGCTAGAGATCAGAAGGGATACTACGAGCAGTACTTC. It codes for CSARDQKGYYEQYF.

The V gene is TRBV6-5, the J gene TRBJ2-7, with D perhaps matching TRBD1 (5 bases). The CDR3 is 13 residues long. Germline V gives CDR1 MNHEY, CDR2 SVGAGI. The V gene lost 9 bases and the J gene lost 3 bases, with 15 bases spanning the gap. CDR3 in amino acids: CASSVQEHYEQYF. CDR3 DNA sequence: TGTGCCAGTTCGGTACAGGAGCACTACGAGCAGTACTTC.

This clonotype was recorded once. This chain uses TRBV14 with TRBJ2-3; perhaps D is TRBD1 or TRBD2 (6 bases each). Germline CDR1 SGHDN, CDR2 FVKESK. The CDR3 has 16 amino acids. V was clipped by 0 bases and J by 2 bases, with 12 bases between them. Here the CDR3 DNA reads TGTGCCAGCAGCCAAGAATTAAGGGGGGACACAGATACGCAGTATTTT. It codes for CASSQELRGDTDTQYF.

V gene TRBV14 combines with J gene TRBJ2-4, with 10 bases fitting TRBD1. From germline, CDR1 is SGHDN and CDR2 FVKESK. Trimming took 2 bases from V and 1 from J; bases not matched to a gene: 8. This CDR3 spans 18 amino acids. CDR3 protein: CASSQLRQGASAKNIQYF. DNA of the CDR3: TGTGCCAGCAGCCAACTCAGACAGGGGGCATCGGCCAAAAACATTCAGTACTTC.

The gene calls are TRBV7-2 and TRBJ2-3, with D possibly matching TRBD1 (7 bases). Trimming took 3 bases from V and 6 from J, leaving 16 bases between them. The CDR3 consists of 15 residues. Germline V lookup: CDR1 SGHTA, CDR2 FQGNSA. As DNA, the CDR3 is TGTGCCAGCAGCTTCCAGGGGGGTCAGTCGGATACGCAGTATTTT. Protein: CASSFQGGQSDTQYF. Full variable domain (rest looked up from reference TRBV7-2 and TRBJ2-3): GAGVSQSPSNKVTEKGKDVELRCDPISGHTALYWYRQSLGQGLEFLIYFQGNSAPDKSGLPSDRFSAERTGGSVSTLTIQRTQQEDSAVYLCASSFQGGQSDTQYFGPGTRLTVL.

The chain uses TRBV7-2 and TRBJ2-6; TRBD2 matches 9 bases. The CDR3 length is 17 residues. Germline V gene sequence: CDR1 SGHTA, CDR2 FQGNSA. The V segment lost 0 bases and the J segment 3 bases; nucleotides outside the gene matches: 3. CDR3 DNA sequence: TGTGCCAGCAGCTTAGCGCAAGCGGGGGGTGGGGCCAACGTCCTGACTTTC. Residues: CASSLAQAGGGANVLTF. The variable domain in full, completed from reference TRBV7-2 and TRBJ2-6, reads GAGVSQSPSNKVTEKGKDVELRCDPISGHTALYWYRQSLGQGLEFLIYFQGNSAPDKSGLPSDRFSAERTGGSVSTLTIQRTQQEDSAVYLCASSLAQAGGGANVLTFGAGSRLTVL.

Here the CDR3 reads CASSSSRGLSYGYTF. In nucleotides, the CDR3 is TGTGCCAGCAGCTCATCCAGGGGGCTAAGCTATGGCTACACCTTC. V is TRBV7-8 and J is TRBJ1-2, with 8 positions matching TRBD1. V trimming: 4 bases; J trimming: 4 bases; junction bases outside the gene matches: 8. CDR3 length: 15 residues. The V gene's germline CDR1 is SGHVS and CDR2 FQNEAQ.

The chain carries TRBV20-1 and TRBJ1-2; a possible D gene is TRBD1 (6 bases). Per germline, CDR1 DFQATT and CDR2 SNEGSKA (reference sequence). The CDR3 is made up of 14 amino acids. V was cut by 5 bases and J by 8 bases, with 21 bases left in between. CDR3 DNA sequence: TGCAGTGCTTACCAGGGGACGGGGAGCGGGGGCTACACCTTC. Amino acid sequence: CSAYQGTGSGGYTF.

This clonotype occurred a few times. The chain employs TRBV6-1 and TRBJ1-2; D possibly corresponds to TRBD1 (5 bases). The germline CDR1 and CDR2 sequences are MNHNS and SASEGT. V was trimmed by 7 bases and J by 4 bases, leaving 16 bases between them. CDR3 size: 14 residues. The CDR3 nucleotides read TGTGCCAGCAAAATTCAGGGAGATCGCTATGGCTACACCTTC. It codes for CASKIQGDRYGYTF.

V is TRBV20-1 and J is TRBJ2-3, with TRBD2 matching over 16 bases. This CDR3 has 18 amino acids. The V gene end was trimmed by 6 bases and the J gene end by 0 bases; junction bases not matched to a gene: 9. Germline V gene data show CDR1 as DFQATT and CDR2 as SNEGSKA (reference sequence). In DNA form, the CDR3 reads TGCAGTGCCTTGGGACTAGCGGGGGGGGACACTAGCACAGATACGCAGTATTTT. Protein sequence: CSALGLAGGDTSTDTQYF.